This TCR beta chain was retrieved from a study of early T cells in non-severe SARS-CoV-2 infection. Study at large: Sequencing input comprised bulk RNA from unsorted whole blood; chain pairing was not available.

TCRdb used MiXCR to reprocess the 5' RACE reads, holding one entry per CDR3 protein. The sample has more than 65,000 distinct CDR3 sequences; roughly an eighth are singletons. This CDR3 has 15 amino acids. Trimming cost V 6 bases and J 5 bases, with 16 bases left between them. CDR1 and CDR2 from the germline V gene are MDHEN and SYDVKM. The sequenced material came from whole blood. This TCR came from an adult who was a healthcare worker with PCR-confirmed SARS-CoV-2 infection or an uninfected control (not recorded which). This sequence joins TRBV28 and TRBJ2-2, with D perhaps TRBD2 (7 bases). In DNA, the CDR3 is TGTGCCAGCAGGACGGGAGGTCAGGGGACCGGGGAGCTGTTTTTT. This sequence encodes CASRTGGQGTGELFF.